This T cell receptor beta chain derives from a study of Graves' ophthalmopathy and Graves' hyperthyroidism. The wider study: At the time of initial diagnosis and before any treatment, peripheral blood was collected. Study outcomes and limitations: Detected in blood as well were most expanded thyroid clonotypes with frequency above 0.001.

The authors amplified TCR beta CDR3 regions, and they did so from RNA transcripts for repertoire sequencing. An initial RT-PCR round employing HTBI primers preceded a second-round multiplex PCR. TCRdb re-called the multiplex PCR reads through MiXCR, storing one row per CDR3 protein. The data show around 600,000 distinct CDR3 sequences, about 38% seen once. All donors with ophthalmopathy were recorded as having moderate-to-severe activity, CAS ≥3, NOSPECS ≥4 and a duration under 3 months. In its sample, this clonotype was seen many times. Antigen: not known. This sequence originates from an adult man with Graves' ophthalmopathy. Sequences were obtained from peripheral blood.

The CDR3 sequence: CASSLRGKETQYF. In DNA, the CDR3 is TGTGCCAGCAGCTTAAGGGGAAAAGAGACCCAGTACTTC. V gene TRBV7-9 combines with J gene TRBJ2-5; D is possibly TRBD1 (5 bases). The V end was cut by 2 bases, the J end by 3 bases, with 7 bases between. The CDR3 has 13 residues. The germline V gene has CDR1 SEHNR and CDR2 FQNEAQ (reference sequence).